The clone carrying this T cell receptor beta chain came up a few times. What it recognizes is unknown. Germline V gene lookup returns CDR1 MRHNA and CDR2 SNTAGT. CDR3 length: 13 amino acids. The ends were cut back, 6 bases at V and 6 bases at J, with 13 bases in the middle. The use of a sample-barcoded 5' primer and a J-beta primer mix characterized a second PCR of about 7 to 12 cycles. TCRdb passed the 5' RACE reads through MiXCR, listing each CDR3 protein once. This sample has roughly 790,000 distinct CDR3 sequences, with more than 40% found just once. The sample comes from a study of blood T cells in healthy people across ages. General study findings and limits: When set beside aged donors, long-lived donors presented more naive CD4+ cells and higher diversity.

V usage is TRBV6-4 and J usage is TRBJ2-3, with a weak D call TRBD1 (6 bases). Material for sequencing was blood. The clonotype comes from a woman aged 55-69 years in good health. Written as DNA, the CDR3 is TGTGCCAGCAGCCCGGAAAGGGGGGATACGCAGTATTTT. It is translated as CASSPERGDTQYF.